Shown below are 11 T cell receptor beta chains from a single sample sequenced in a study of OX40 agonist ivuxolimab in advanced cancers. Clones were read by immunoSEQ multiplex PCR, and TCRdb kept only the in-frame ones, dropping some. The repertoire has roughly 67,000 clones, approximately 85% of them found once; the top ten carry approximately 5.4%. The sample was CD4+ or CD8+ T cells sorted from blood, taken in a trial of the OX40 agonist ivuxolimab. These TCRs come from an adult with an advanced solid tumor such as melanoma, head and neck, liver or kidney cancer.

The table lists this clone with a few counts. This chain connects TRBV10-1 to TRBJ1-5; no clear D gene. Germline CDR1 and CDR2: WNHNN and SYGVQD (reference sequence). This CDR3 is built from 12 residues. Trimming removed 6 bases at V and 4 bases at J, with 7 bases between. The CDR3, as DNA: TGCGCCAGCAGACCGGTAAATCAGCCCCAGCATTTT. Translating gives CASRPVNQPQHF.

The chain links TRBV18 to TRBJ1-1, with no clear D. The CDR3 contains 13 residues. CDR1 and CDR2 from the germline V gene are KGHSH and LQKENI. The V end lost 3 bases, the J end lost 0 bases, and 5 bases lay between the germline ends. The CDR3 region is CASSPDLNTEAFF. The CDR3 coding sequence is TGTGCCAGCTCACCGGACTTGAACACTGAAGCTTTCTTT. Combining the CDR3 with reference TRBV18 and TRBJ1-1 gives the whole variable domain NAGVMQNPRHLVRRRGQEARLRCSPMKGHSHVYWYRQLPEEGLKFMVYLQKENIIDESGMPKERFSAEFPKEGPSILRIQQVVRGDSAAYFCASSPDLNTEAFFGQGTRLTVV.

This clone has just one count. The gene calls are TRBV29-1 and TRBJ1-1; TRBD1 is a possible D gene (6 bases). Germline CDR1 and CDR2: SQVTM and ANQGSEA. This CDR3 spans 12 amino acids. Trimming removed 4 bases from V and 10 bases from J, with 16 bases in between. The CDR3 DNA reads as TGCAGCGTTGCACAGGGAAACCTCCCAGCTTTCTTT. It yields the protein CSVAQGNLPAFF.

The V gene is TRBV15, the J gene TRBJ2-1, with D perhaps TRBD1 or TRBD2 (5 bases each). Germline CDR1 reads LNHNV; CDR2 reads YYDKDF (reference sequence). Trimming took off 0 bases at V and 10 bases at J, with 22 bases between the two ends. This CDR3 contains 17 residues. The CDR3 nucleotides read TGTGCCACCAGCAGAGATCTAAGGGGACCCCTCATGATAGAGCAGTTCTTC. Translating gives CATSRDLRGPLMIEQFF.

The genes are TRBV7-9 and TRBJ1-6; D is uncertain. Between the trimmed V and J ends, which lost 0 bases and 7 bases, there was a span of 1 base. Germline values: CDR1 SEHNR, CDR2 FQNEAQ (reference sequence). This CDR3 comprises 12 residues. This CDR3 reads CASSLANSPLHF. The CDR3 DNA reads TGTGCCAGCAGCTTAGCGAATTCACCCCTCCACTTT.

The CDR3 DNA sequence: TGTGCCAGCTCATCCCTCTTCGGGGGCTATGGCTACACCTTC. It specifies CASSSLFGGYGYTF. The chain recombines TRBV18 with TRBJ1-2, with D tentatively TRBD1 (5 bases). This CDR3 region has 14 residues. V dropped 5 bases and J dropped 4 bases, with 14 bases sitting between them. CDR1 and CDR2 (germline): KGHSH, LQKENI. Full variable domain (outside the CDR3, taken from reference TRBV18 and TRBJ1-2): NAGVMQNPRHLVRRRGQEARLRCSPMKGHSHVYWYRQLPEEGLKFMVYLQKENIIDESGMPKERFSAEFPKEGPSILRIQQVVRGDSAAYFCASSSLFGGYGYTFGSGTRLTVV.

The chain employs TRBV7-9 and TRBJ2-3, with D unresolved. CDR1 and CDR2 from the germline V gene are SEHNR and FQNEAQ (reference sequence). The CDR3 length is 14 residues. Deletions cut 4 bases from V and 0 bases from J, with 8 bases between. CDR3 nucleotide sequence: TGTGCCAGCAGCTCGACGGGTAGCACAGATACGCAGTATTTT. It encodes CASSSTGSTDTQYF.

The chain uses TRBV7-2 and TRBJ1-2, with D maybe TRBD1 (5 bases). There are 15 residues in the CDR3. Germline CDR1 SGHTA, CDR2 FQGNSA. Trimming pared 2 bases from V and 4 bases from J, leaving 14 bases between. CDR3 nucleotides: TGTGCCAGCAGCTTATCTTCTGGGGCTGGCTATGGCTACACCTTC. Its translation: CASSLSSGAGYGYTF.

CDR3 region: CASSYTGNTIYF. CDR3 DNA sequence: TGTGCCAGCAGCTATACGGGAAACACCATATATTTT. The rearrangement joins TRBV7-9 to TRBJ1-3; the D is unclear. CDR3 length equals 12 residues. Trimming removed 4 bases from V and 4 bases from J, with 5 bases in between. From germline, CDR1 is SEHNR and CDR2 FQNEAQ (reference sequence).

The CDR3 DNA sequence: TGCGCCAGCAGCCCGGGACGGAATTACAATGAGCAGTTCTTC. Translation: CASSPGRNYNEQFF. V gene TRBV5-1 combines with J gene TRBJ2-1; D possibly uses TRBD1 or TRBD2 (5 bases each). V was trimmed by 4 bases and J by 4 bases, leaving 12 bases between them. The CDR3 loop spans 14 amino acids. CDR1 and CDR2 from the germline V gene are SGHRS and YFSETQ.

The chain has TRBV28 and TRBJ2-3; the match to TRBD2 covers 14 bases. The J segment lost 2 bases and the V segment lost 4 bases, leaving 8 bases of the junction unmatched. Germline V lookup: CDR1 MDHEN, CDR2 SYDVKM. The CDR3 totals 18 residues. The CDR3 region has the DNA TGTGCCAGCAGTTCCCCGGGACTAGCGGGAGACTACACAGATACGCAGTATTTT. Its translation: CASSSPGLAGDYTDTQYF.